This is a list of T cell receptor beta chains from one sample in a study of cytomegalovirus exposure and HLA in healthy donors. Repertoires were generated with immunoSEQ multiplex PCR, while TCRdb's copy carries only in-frame clones and drops some. Here the sample spans under 200,000 clones, approximately 71% being singletons. Sequencing input: PBMCs. The receptors were gathered from a woman aged 40 to 49 in good health and CMV-seropositive. Both conserved end residues are part of each CDR3. The order of the fields is clone size, D gene, J gene, V gene, CDR3 protein, CDR3 DNA. The D gene is left open where the match is weak. Clone size appears in some rows only: once, few, many, or a class for an expanded clone.

NA | TRBD1 | TRBJ1-5 | TRBV6-1 | CATRQGVNQPQHF | TGTGCCACCCGACAGGGTGTTAATCAGCCCCAGCATTTT
NA | NA | TRBJ1-1 | TRBV5-1 | CASSLGSTEAFF | TGCGCCAGCAGCTTGGGGAGCACTGAAGCTTTCTTT
few | NA | TRBJ1-1 | TRBV28 | CASSLGPGREAFF | TGTGCCAGCAGTTTAGGCCCTGGGCGTGAAGCTTTCTTT
NA | TRBD1 | TRBJ1-1 | TRBV7-9 | CASSLEGQVDTEAFF | TGTGCCAGCAGCTTAGAAGGACAGGTGGACACTGAAGCTTTCTTT
few | NA | TRBJ1-1 | TRBV7-6 | CASSLGGRTEAFF | TGTGCCAGCAGCTTAGGGGGGAGGACTGAAGCTTTCTTT
NA | TRBD2 | TRBJ2-7 | TRBV27 | CASSLFLAGGEQYF | TGTGCCAGCAGTTTATTTCTAGCGGGAGGAGAGCAGTACTTC
NA | TRBD2 | TRBJ2-3 | TRBV13 | CASSFIAGGVTDTQYF | TGTGCCAGCAGCTTTATAGCGGGAGGGGTCACAGATACGCAGTATTTT
NA | NA | TRBJ2-7 | TRBV5-1 | CASSLNSYEQYF | TGCGCCAGCAGCTTGAACAGCTACGAGCAGTACTTC
NA | NA | TRBJ2-4 | TRBV7-2 | CASSNGLTDRDNIQYF | TGTGCCAGCAGTAACGGACTCACCGATAGGGATAACATTCAGTACTTC
NA | TRBD1 | TRBJ1-1 | TRBV19 | CASGQAMNTEAFF | TGTGCCAGCGGACAGGCTATGAACACTGAAGCTTTCTTT
NA | NA | TRBJ2-3 | TRBV5-1 | CASSTSGAVGADTQYF | TGCGCCAGCAGCACCTCAGGGGCTGTCGGGGCAGATACGCAGTATTTT
NA | TRBD1 | TRBJ1-3 | TRBV4-1 | CASSQEGQGASGNTIYF | TGCGCCAGCAGCCAAGAGGGACAGGGGGCTAGCGGAAACACCATATATTTT
NA | NA | TRBJ1-6 | TRBV7-8 | CASSFRPGRDDSPLHF | TGTGCCAGCAGCTTTCGGCCCGGCAGGGATGATTCACCCCTCCACTTT
NA | TRBD1 | TRBJ1-3 | TRBV18 | CASSLTTGENTIYF | TGTGCCAGCTCCCTTACGACAGGGGAAAACACCATATATTTT
NA | NA | TRBJ2-7 | TRBV27 | CASSLATPYEQYF | TGTGCCAGCAGTTTAGCGACACCCTACGAGCAGTACTTC
NA | NA | TRBJ1-2 | TRBV7-2 | CASSSYPPGLYGYTF | TGTGCCAGCAGCTCCTACCCACCGGGTCTATATGGCTACACCTTC
NA | TRBD1 | TRBJ1-2 | TRBV28 | CASSPIDRGSGYTF | TGTGCCAGCAGTCCCATTGACAGGGGGAGTGGCTACACCTTC
NA | TRBD1 | TRBJ1-1 | TRBV5-1 | CASSLGDREGTEAFF | TGCGCCAGCAGCTTGGGGGACAGGGAGGGGACTGAAGCTTTCTTT
NA | NA | TRBJ2-1 | TRBV10-3 | CAIRPRSDYNEQFF | TGTGCCATCAGGCCCAGATCCGACTACAATGAGCAGTTCTTC
NA | TRBD1 | TRBJ2-2 | TRBV5-1 | CASSPDRANTGELFF | TGCGCCAGCAGCCCTGACAGGGCGAACACCGGGGAGCTGTTTTTT
NA | TRBD2 | TRBJ2-7 | TRBV2 | CAIGRASGLYEQYF | TGTGCCATCGGGAGGGCTAGCGGTCTCTACGAGCAGTACTTC
NA | NA | TRBJ1-5 | TRBV27 | CASSGLVGSNQPQHF | TGTGCCAGCAGTGGACTGGTGGGGAGCAATCAGCCCCAGCATTTT
once | TRBD1 | TRBJ1-2 | TRBV13 | CASSSGQGDYGYTF | TGTGCCAGCAGCTCCGGACAGGGTGACTATGGCTACACCTTC
NA | NA | TRBJ1-3 | TRBV19 | CASKLQVSGNTIYF | TGTGCCAGTAAGCTACAGGTTTCTGGAAACACCATATATTTT
NA | NA | TRBJ2-2 | TRBV21-1 | CASSKDGLAGNTGELFF | TGTGCCAGCAGCAAAGACGGACTAGCGGGAAACACCGGGGAGCTGTTTTTT
NA | TRBD1 | TRBJ1-5 | TRBV7-9 | CASSLGQGNQPQHF | TGTGCCAGCAGCTTGGGACAGGGGAATCAGCCCCAGCATTTT
few | NA | TRBJ2-3 | TRBV4-2 | CASSQEGALDTQYF | TGTGCCAGCAGCCAAGAGGGAGCATTGGATACGCAGTATTTT
NA | TRBD1 | TRBJ2-3 | TRBV5-1 | CASSHGTGIPADTQYF | TGCGCCAGCAGCCACGGGACAGGGATACCCGCAGATACGCAGTATTTT
NA | NA | TRBJ2-2 | TRBV5-5 | CASSLVPGTNTGELFF | TGTGCCAGCAGCTTGGTTCCGGGAACGAACACCGGGGAGCTGTTTTTT
NA | TRBD1 | TRBJ1-1 | TRBV6-5 | CASSRTGAVNTEAFF | TGTGCCAGCAGTAGGACAGGGGCTGTGAACACTGAAGCTTTCTTT
NA | TRBD1 | TRBJ1-1 | TRBV25-1 | CASRTGAGKAFF | TGTGCCAGCAGGACAGGGGCCGGTAAGGCTTTCTTT
once | TRBD2 | TRBJ2-3 | TRBV2 | CASSGLAGGPDTQYF | TGTGCCAGCAGTGGCCTAGCGGGAGGGCCTGATACGCAGTATTTT
few | TRBD2 | TRBJ2-5 | TRBV5-1 | CASSLLANQETQYF | TGCGCCAGCAGCTTACTAGCGAACCAAGAGACCCAGTACTTC
NA | TRBD2 | TRBJ2-7 | TRBV18 | CASSPPLTSGSWYEQYF | TGTGCCAGCTCACCACCTCTTACTAGCGGGAGTTGGTACGAGCAGTACTTC
NA | NA | TRBJ2-2 | TRBV19 | CASSISPTNTGELFF | TGTGCCAGTAGTATTTCCCCGACTAACACCGGGGAGCTGTTTTTT
NA | NA | TRBJ2-3 | TRBV5-1 | CASSLSGWADTQYF | TGCGCCAGCAGTTTAAGCGGGTGGGCAGATACGCAGTATTTT
NA | TRBD1 | TRBJ1-2 | TRBV5-1 | CASSPGTGDYGYTF | TGCGCCAGCAGCCCCGGGACAGGGGACTATGGCTACACCTTC
NA | TRBD1 | TRBJ2-1 | TRBV7-3 | CASSLETGEYNEQFF | TGTGCCAGCAGCTTAGAGACAGGGGAGTACAATGAGCAGTTCTTC
NA | NA | TRBJ1-5 | TRBV19 | CASSHQGGNQPQHF | TGTGCCAGTAGTCATCAGGGCGGCAATCAGCCCCAGCATTTT
NA | TRBD1 | TRBJ2-1 | TRBV27 | CACNQGQGVRDEQFF | TGTGCCTGCAACCAAGGCCAGGGGGTCCGCGATGAGCAGTTCTTC
NA | NA | TRBJ2-2 | TRBV28 | CASSGGIWKTGELFF | TGTGCCAGCAGTGGGGGGATTTGGAAAACCGGGGAGCTGTTTTTT
NA | TRBD1 | TRBJ1-5 | TRBV2 | CASSSGQRSHQPQHF | TGTGCCAGCAGCTCGGGACAGCGAAGCCATCAGCCCCAGCATTTT
NA | TRBD2 | TRBJ2-7 | TRBV6-5 | CASSYQSRLAGGKQYF | TGTGCCAGCAGTTACCAGTCTCGTCTAGCGGGAGGCAAGCAGTACTTC
few | TRBD1 | TRBJ1-1 | TRBV6-5 | CASSYPRTGGAGEAFF | TGTGCCAGCAGTTACCCACGGACAGGAGGGGCAGGTGAAGCTTTCTTT
NA | TRBD1 | TRBJ1-5 | TRBV5-1 | CASSLESGGGQPQHF | TGCGCCAGCAGCTTGGAGTCAGGGGGCGGACAGCCCCAGCATTTT
NA | TRBD1 | TRBJ2-7 | TRBV6-1 | CASSLGQGPSYEQYF | TGTGCCAGCAGTTTGGGACAGGGGCCCTCCTACGAGCAGTACTTC
NA | NA | TRBJ1-3 | TRBV28 | CASSSRQELVGNTIYF | TGTGCCAGCAGTTCCCGACAGGAGCTAGTTGGAAACACCATATATTTT
NA | NA | TRBJ1-2 | TRBV7-9 | CASSLLLGRGYTF | TGTGCCAGCAGCCTTCTACTGGGGCGTGGCTACACCTTC
NA | NA | TRBJ1-2 | TRBV19 | CASSTLDRYSANYGYTF | TGTGCCAGTAGTACCCTAGACAGGTACTCCGCTAACTATGGCTACACCTTC
NA | NA | TRBJ2-2 | TRBV28 | CASSLSGRDGELFF | TGTGCCAGCAGTTTATCGGGAAGAGACGGGGAGCTGTTTTTT
few | TRBD1 | TRBJ2-7 | TRBV11-1 | CASSKTGTAYEQYF | TGTGCCAGCAGCAAGACCGGGACAGCTTACGAGCAGTACTTC
NA | TRBD1 | TRBJ2-5 | TRBV14 | CASSTRQGYQETQYF | TGTGCCAGCAGCACACGACAGGGATACCAAGAGACCCAGTACTTC
NA | TRBD1 | TRBJ1-2 | TRBV5-1 | CASSQQQGAYGYTF | TGCGCCAGCAGCCAGCAACAGGGGGCATATGGCTACACCTTC
NA | TRBD2 | TRBJ2-5 | TRBV4-3 | CASSPGLAGVETQYF | TGCGCCAGCAGCCCTGGACTAGCGGGAGTAGAGACCCAGTACTTC